This TCR beta chain stems from a study of CD8+ T cells in alopecia areata. The study's findings and limits: Resident alphabeta T-cell populations of normal skin are likewise subject to sequencing in scalp samples. Although TCR sharing was seen in mice, sharing across patients was less clear, possibly for HLA-related reasons.

For this clone: Its antigen is unknown.

CDR3 length equals 16 residues. Germline assignment: CDR1 SGHDN and CDR2 FVKESK. The V end lost 1 base, the J end lost 3 bases, and 16 bases lay between the germline ends. Extracted from the samples, RNA was reverse transcribed into cDNA to serve as the sequencing template. The repertoire was sequenced with immunoSEQ multiplex PCR; TCRdb's copy has only in-frame clones and lacks some. The table records 110,000 or so clones, roughly 55% of them present only once. The study team obtained lesional scalp punch biopsies and peripheral blood from alopecia areata patients. The J gene is TRBJ2-7, the V gene TRBV14; D might be TRBD2 (7 bases). The source is a human donor with alopecia areata. Input material: NKG2D-low CD8+ T cells sorted from blood. As DNA, the CDR3 is TGTGCCAGCAGCCAAGTGCGCGGGGGCCGGGTCTACGAGCAGTACTTC. It codes for CASSQVRGGRVYEQYF.